The 20 T cell receptor beta chains below all came from one sample that was sequenced in a study of blood T cells in healthy people across ages. Primers used in a second PCR of roughly 7 to 11 cycles were a sample-barcoded 5' primer and a J-beta primer mix. TCRdb re-analysed the 5' RACE reads in MiXCR, keeping a single row per CDR3 protein. Of about 1.7 million distinct CDR3 sequences in the sample, 25% to 30% were seen once. Sequencing was carried out using blood. The receptors come from a woman aged 25 to 39 in good health.

The chain joins TRBV25-1 to TRBJ2-7; 9 bases line up with TRBD1. V trimming: 5 bases; J trimming: 5 bases; junction bases outside the gene matches: 7. Germline CDR1 is MGHDK and CDR2 is SYGVNS. This CDR3 is built from 14 residues. The CDR3 loop reads CASSQTGGMNEQYF. The CDR3 DNA sequence: TGTGCCAGCAGTCAGACAGGGGGTATGAACGAGCAGTACTTC.

This chain joins TRBV12-5 and TRBJ2-7, with D maybe TRBD1 (5 bases). V lost 6 bases to trimming and J lost 7 bases, with 13 bases between them. The CDR3 is 12 residues long. CDR1 is LGHNT, CDR2 FRNRAP, per germline. In nucleotides, the CDR3 is TGTGCTAGTGGGTGGACACAAACAGAGCAGTACTTC. Encoded protein: CASGWTQTEQYF. Drawing the rest from reference TRBV12-5 and TRBJ2-7, the complete variable domain is DARVTQTPRHKVTEMGQEVTMRCQPILGHNTVFWYRQTMMQGLELLAYFRNRAPLDDSGMPKDRFSAEMPDATLATLKIQPSEPRDSAVYFCASGWTQTEQYFGPGTRLTVT.

This clonotype was seen a few times. The chain links TRBV14 to TRBJ2-7; weak D call: TRBD2 (7 bases). Trimming pared 5 bases from V and 0 bases from J, leaving 20 bases between. Per germline, CDR1 SGHDN and CDR2 FVKESK. There are 17 residues in the CDR3. The chain's CDR3 is CASSTTTAGAFSYEQYF. For the CDR3, the DNA is TGTGCCAGCAGCACTACTACGGCGGGGGCATTCTCCTACGAGCAGTACTTC.

The CDR3 spells CASSSPSGGAYEQYF. Written as DNA, the CDR3 is TGTGCCAGCAGTTCTCCTAGCGGGGGGGCCTACGAGCAGTACTTC. The chain links TRBV28 to TRBJ2-7; 12 nucleotides match TRBD2. Per germline, CDR1 MDHEN and CDR2 SYDVKM. V trimming: 4 bases; J trimming: 2 bases; junction bases outside the gene matches: 3. The CDR3 has 15 amino acids.

The CDR3 DNA reads TGCAGCGTGTCGACAGGGAGACTGCGCAACACCTTC. Residues: CSVSTGRLRNTF. The rearrangement links TRBV29-1 to TRBJ1-2, with 7 bases that match TRBD1. Germline V CDR1 and CDR2: SQVTM, ANQGSEA. CDR3 length: 12 residues. V shed 6 bases and J 12 bases; nucleotides not matched to a gene: 13.

This clonotype was found once. A read error may explain this, as a much larger clone is one base away. The chain uses TRBV3-1 and TRBJ2-5; TRBD2 matches at 7 bases. CDR1 LGHDT and CDR2 YNNKEL come from the germline V gene (reference sequence). This CDR3 has 15 residues. CDR3 coding DNA: TGTGCCAGCAGCCAACTTGCGGGGGTCCAAGAGGCCCAGTACTTC. This translates into CASSQLAGVQEAQYF.

A few counts support this clonotype. This chain connects TRBV20-1 to TRBJ1-6, with D tentatively TRBD1 (5 bases). The CDR3 runs to 13 residues. Looked up from germline, CDR1 is DFQATT and CDR2 is SNEGSKA (reference sequence). With 6 bases removed from V and 7 bases from J, the gap between germline ends came to 13 bases. CDR3 sequence: CSAVGRSNSPLHF. The CDR3 coding sequence is TGCAGTGCCGTGGGACGTTCCAATTCACCCCTCCACTTT.

The chain joins TRBV5-1 to TRBJ2-4; D is perhaps TRBD2 (6 bases). The closer fit of TRBJ2-7 to the DNA end suggests the J call may be wrong. Germline assignment: CDR1 SGHRS and CDR2 YFSETQ. The CDR3 consists of 16 residues. CDR3 nucleotides: TGCGCCAGCAGCCGGGCCGAGGGACTTGGGCAAGCCGAGCAGTACTTC. Its protein is CASSRAEGLGQAEQYF.

The chain uses TRBV18 and TRBJ2-7; possible D gene TRBD1, 6 bases. The germline CDR1 and CDR2 sequences are KGHSH and LQKENI. Between the trimmed V and J ends, which lost 4 bases and 5 bases, there was a span of 15 bases. The CDR3 has 14 residues. CDR3 loop: CASSLNRASNEQYF. DNA for the CDR3: TGTGCCAGCTCACTCAACAGGGCCTCAAACGAGCAGTACTTC. The entire variable domain, with the rest obtained from reference TRBV18 and TRBJ2-7, is as follows: NAGVMQNPRHLVRRRGQEARLRCSPMKGHSHVYWYRQLPEEGLKFMVYLQKENIIDESGMPKERFSAEFPKEGPSILRIQQVVRGDSAAYFCASSLNRASNEQYFGPGTRLTVT.

The V call is TRBV28, the J call TRBJ2-5; D may match TRBD1 or TRBD2 (5 bases each). The CDR3 runs 15 residues. Looked up from germline, CDR1 is MDHEN and CDR2 is SYDVKM. V was clipped by 6 bases and J by 7 bases, with 21 bases between them. This CDR3 is CASSQNGAKIGTQYF. In nucleotides, the CDR3 is TGTGCCAGCAGCCAGAACGGGGCAAAGATTGGGACCCAGTACTTC. Using reference TRBV28 and TRBJ2-5 for the parts outside the CDR3, the full variable domain is DVKVTQSSRYLVKRTGEKVFLECVQDMDHENMFWYRQDPGLGLRLIYFSYDVKMKEKGDIPEGYSVSREKKERFSLILESASTNQTSMYLCASSQNGAKIGTQYFGPGTRLLVL.

This clonotype has more than one count but fewer than ten. The chain recombines TRBV20-1 with TRBJ1-5; the match to TRBD1 covers 11 bases. CDR1 is DFQATT and CDR2 is SNEGSKA in the germline V gene (reference sequence). The CDR3 length is 13 residues. CDR3 DNA sequence: TGCAGCGTCGGACAGGGGGCAGGACAGCCCCAGCATTTT. Residues: CSVGQGAGQPQHF.

This clonotype has at least ten counts. The V gene is TRBV14, the J gene TRBJ1-2, with TRBD1 as a possible D gene (6 bases). V lost 4 bases to trimming and J lost 4 bases, with 16 bases between them. Germline loops: CDR1 SGHDN, CDR2 FVKESK. The CDR3 extends over 15 amino acids. CDR3 protein: CASSLNSRGGYGYTF. The CDR3 bases are TGTGCCAGCAGCCTCAATTCCCGAGGGGGCTATGGCTACACCTTC.

The chain employs TRBV5-1 and TRBJ2-7; 15 nucleotides match TRBD2. Germline-derived CDR1 and CDR2 are SGHRS and YFSETQ. The CDR3 totals 17 residues. V was clipped by 2 bases and J by 1 base; unmatched bases: 4. CDR3: CASSFGTSGRRSYEQYF. The CDR3 DNA reads TGCGCCAGCAGCTTCGGGACTAGCGGGAGGAGATCCTACGAGCAGTACTTC. Full variable domain (rest looked up from reference TRBV5-1 and TRBJ2-7): KAGVTQTPRYLIKTRGQQVTLSCSPISGHRSVSWYQQTPGQGLQFLFEYFSETQRNKGNFPGRFSGRQFSNSRSEMNVSTLELGDSALYLCASSFGTSGRRSYEQYFGPGTRLTVT.

The table lists this clonotype with a few counts. The chain couples TRBV6-1 to TRBJ2-1; D call uncertain. Germline values: CDR1 MNHNS, CDR2 SASEGT. The V end was cut by 1 base, the J end by 6 bases, with 10 bases between. The CDR3 is 14 amino acids. For the CDR3, the DNA is TGTGCCAGCAGTGAAGAGACAAATGGCAATGAGCAGTTCTTC. Translation: CASSEETNGNEQFF.

This clonotype has a handful of counts. This chain links TRBV5-1 with TRBJ2-5; D possibly corresponds to TRBD2 (6 bases). V shed 4 bases and J shed 2 bases, with 21 bases lying between them. The CDR3 consists of 17 residues. Germline values: CDR1 SGHRS, CDR2 YFSETQ. The CDR3 bases are TGCGCCAGCAGCCGCCCGGAGAATCGGGGGTCGCAAGAGACCCAGTACTTC. Residues: CASSRPENRGSQETQYF.

V is TRBV12-3 or TRBV12-4 and J is TRBJ2-5, with D uncertain. Trimming pared 10 bases from V and 4 bases from J, leaving 13 bases between. CDR3 length: 12 residues. The CDR3 DNA reads as TGTGCCACCTCCAGCGCCGTAGAGACCCAGTACTTC. Residues: CATSSAVETQYF.

This clonotype was observed a few times. The chain has TRBV20-1 and TRBJ2-1; a weak D match, TRBD1 (6 bases). The J call is uncertain, as TRBJ2-7 better fits the DNA end. Germline CDR1 reads DFQATT; CDR2 reads SNEGSKA (reference sequence). The CDR3 spans 13 residues. In DNA form, the CDR3 reads TGCAGTGGAGGCAGGGGCACCTACAATGAGCAGTACTTC. Translating gives CSGGRGTYNEQYF.

This clonotype was seen a few times. This chain links TRBV9 with TRBJ2-7; TRBD2 matches 7 bases. The CDR3 contains 15 residues. V was pared by 0 bases and J by 1 base, with 4 bases of the junction left unmatched. The germline V gene encodes CDR1 SGDLS and CDR2 YYNGEE. As DNA, the CDR3 is TGTGCCAGCAGCGTAGGGGGGGGGGAATCCTACGAGCAGTACTTC. It codes for CASSVGGGESYEQYF.

This clonotype was counted at least ten times. This rearrangement joins TRBV27 to TRBJ2-7; 7 nucleotides align to TRBD1. The V and J ends lost 8 bases and 3 bases, in that order; junction bases with no gene match: 7. This CDR3 spans 13 amino acids. Germline loops: CDR1 MNHEY, CDR2 SMNVEV (reference sequence). The CDR3 sequence: CASARDRVYEQYF. CDR3 nucleotides: TGTGCCAGCGCAAGGGACAGAGTCTACGAGCAGTACTTC.

In its sample, this clonotype was seen a few times. J is TRBJ2-2 and V is TRBV29-1, with 8 bases lining up with TRBD1. The CDR3 consists of 14 residues. The V gene's germline CDR1 is SQVTM and CDR2 ANQGSEA. Germline trimming cut 2 bases from V and 4 bases from J; bases unmatched to any gene: 3. The CDR3 coding sequence is TGCAGCGTTGAACTGGACAGGGCCACCGGGGAGCTGTTTTTT. Translated: CSVELDRATGELFF.